Below are 4 T cell receptor beta chains sequenced from a single sample in a study of Graves' ophthalmopathy and Graves' hyperthyroidism. Investigators amplified TCR beta CDR3 regions from RNA transcripts. The first round was an RT-PCR with HTBI primers, and the second round was a multiplex PCR. One entry per CDR3 protein results from TCRdb running MiXCR on the multiplex PCR reads. The table has approximately 460,000 distinct CDR3 sequences, approximately 15% seen once. Source material: blood. The receptors derive from a woman aged 25 to 45 with Graves' ophthalmopathy.

This clonotype came up many times. The CDR3 spells CASRNTGTYEQYF. Written as DNA, the CDR3 is TGTGCCAGCAGAAATACAGGGACCTACGAGCAGTACTTC. The gene calls are TRBV12-3 or TRBV12-4 and TRBJ2-7, with a tentative D call TRBD1 (6 bases). Deletions cut 6 bases from V and 2 bases from J, with 11 bases between. The CDR3 extends over 13 amino acids.

J is TRBJ1-1 and V is TRBV29-1; weak D call: TRBD1 (6 bases). This CDR3 spans 13 amino acids. Germline CDR1 reads SQVTM; CDR2 reads ANQGSEA. V was shortened by 6 bases and J by 0 bases, with 11 bases between the two germline ends. DNA for the CDR3: TGCAGCGTCTCGACAGGTTTGAACACTGAAGCTTTCTTT. Its translation is CSVSTGLNTEAFF.

This clonotype was seen many times. This CDR3 reads CASSYRRPREETQYF. The CDR3, as DNA: TGTGCCAGCAGTTACAGACGACCGCGCGAAGAGACCCAGTACTTC. The chain couples TRBV6-5 to TRBJ2-5; D remains ambiguous. The CDR3 loop spans 15 amino acids. Germline CDR1 reads MNHEY; CDR2 reads SVGAGI. Trimming removed 2 bases at V and 3 bases at J, with 13 bases between.

This clonotype was found many times. J is TRBJ2-5 and V is TRBV15; 9 nucleotides agree with TRBD1. The CDR3 spans 16 residues. J gave up 4 bases and V 5 bases, and 11 bases lay outside the gene matches. From germline, CDR1 is LNHNV and CDR2 YYDKDF (reference sequence). The CDR3 protein is CATSPLQGQGAETQYF. CDR3 DNA sequence: TGTGCCACCAGCCCACTACAGGGACAGGGTGCAGAGACCCAGTACTTC.